Given below is one T cell receptor beta chain in context. This record comes from a study of shared clonotypes between healthy human individuals. This CDR3 spans 14 amino acids. Looked up from germline, CDR1 is SNHLY and CDR2 is FYNNEI. With 7 bases removed from V and 2 bases from J, the gap between germline ends came to 13 bases. Sorted-subset replicate PCRs used 200 ng DNA, around 27,000 T cell genomes. Assay used: immunoSEQ multiplex PCR; TCRdb lists only in-frame clones, some missing. The data contain over a million clones, around 97% of them singletons. Sequencing was performed on naive CD4+ T cells sorted from blood. As to subset: CD45RA+ positively selected. This chain uses TRBV2 with TRBJ2-3; D is unclear. The sequence was obtained from a man aged 25-45 years in good health. As DNA, the CDR3 is TGTGCCAGCAATGAGAACAGCTACACAGATACGCAGTATTTT. This sequence encodes CASNENSYTDTQYF.